What follows is one T cell receptor beta chain and its context. Antigen: not known. Tregs were sorted as CD4+CD25+CD127-/low cells. Semi-nested PCR with Nested Universal Primer A followed constant-region reverse priming of full-length variable regions. One entry per CDR3 protein results from TCRdb running MiXCR on the 5' RACE reads. The sample shows some 40,000 distinct CDR3 sequences, 20% to 25% of them seen only once. Study conclusions and caveats: Tumor memory CD4+ T cell TCR gene usage was found to cluster with blood and lymph node memory CD4+ cells and with lymph node naive CD4+ cells. Greatest tumor Treg TCR overlap was with tumor naive CD4+ cells. Larger-cohort validation covered only one TCR beta V-J rearrangement.

Germline CDR1 reads MNHNY; CDR2 reads SVGAGI (reference sequence). The CDR3 is made up of 14 amino acids. The V end was cut by 7 bases, the J end by 8 bases, with 18 bases between. Input material: Tregs sorted from a lymph node. The TCR sequence derives from a female donor with breast cancer. The chain joins TRBV6-6 to TRBJ2-1, with D unresolved. This chain's CDR3 is CASTLGFPLDEQFF. The DNA of the CDR3 is TGTGCCAGCACCCTCGGCTTTCCCCTCGATGAGCAGTTCTTC.